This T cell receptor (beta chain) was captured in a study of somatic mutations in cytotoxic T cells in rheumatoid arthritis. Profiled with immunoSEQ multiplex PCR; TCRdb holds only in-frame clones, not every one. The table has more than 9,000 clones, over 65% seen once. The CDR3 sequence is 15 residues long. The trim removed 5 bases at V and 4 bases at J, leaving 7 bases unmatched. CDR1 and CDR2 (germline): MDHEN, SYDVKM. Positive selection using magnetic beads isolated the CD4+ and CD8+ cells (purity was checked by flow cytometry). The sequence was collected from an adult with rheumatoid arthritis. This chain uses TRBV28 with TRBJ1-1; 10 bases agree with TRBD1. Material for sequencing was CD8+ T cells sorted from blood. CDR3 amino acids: CASSETGTGVTEAFF. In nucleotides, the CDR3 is TGTGCCAGCAGTGAGACCGGGACAGGGGTCACTGAAGCTTTCTTT. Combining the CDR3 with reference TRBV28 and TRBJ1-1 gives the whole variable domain DVKVTQSSRYLVKRTGEKVFLECVQDMDHENMFWYRQDPGLGLRLIYFSYDVKMKEKGDIPEGYSVSREKKERFSLILESASTNQTSMYLCASSETGTGVTEAFFGQGTRLTVV.